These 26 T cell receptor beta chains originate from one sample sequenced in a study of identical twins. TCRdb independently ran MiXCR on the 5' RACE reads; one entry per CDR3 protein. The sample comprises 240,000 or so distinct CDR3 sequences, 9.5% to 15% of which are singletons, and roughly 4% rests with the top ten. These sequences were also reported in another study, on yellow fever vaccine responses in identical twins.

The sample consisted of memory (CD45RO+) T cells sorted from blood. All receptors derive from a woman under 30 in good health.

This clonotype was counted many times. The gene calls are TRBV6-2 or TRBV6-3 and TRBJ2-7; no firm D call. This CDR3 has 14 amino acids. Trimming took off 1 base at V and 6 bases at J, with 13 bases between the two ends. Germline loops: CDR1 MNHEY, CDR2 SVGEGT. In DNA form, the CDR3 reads TGTGCCAGCAGTTACTTCGCTGGGAAAGGCGAGCAGTACTTC. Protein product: CASSYFAGKGEQYF.

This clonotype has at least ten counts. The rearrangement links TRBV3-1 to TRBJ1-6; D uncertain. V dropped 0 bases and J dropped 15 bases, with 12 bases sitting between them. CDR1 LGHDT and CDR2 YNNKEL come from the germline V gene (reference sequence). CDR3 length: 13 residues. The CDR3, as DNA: TGTGCCAGCAGCCAAGATCTTCAAGGCTTCCTCCACTTT. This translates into CASSQDLQGFLHF.

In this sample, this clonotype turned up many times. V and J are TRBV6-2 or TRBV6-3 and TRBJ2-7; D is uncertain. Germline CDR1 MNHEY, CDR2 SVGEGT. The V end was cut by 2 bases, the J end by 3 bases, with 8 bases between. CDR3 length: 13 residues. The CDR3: CASSYRKNYEQYF. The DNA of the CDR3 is TGTGCCAGCAGTTACCGAAAAAACTACGAGCAGTACTTC.

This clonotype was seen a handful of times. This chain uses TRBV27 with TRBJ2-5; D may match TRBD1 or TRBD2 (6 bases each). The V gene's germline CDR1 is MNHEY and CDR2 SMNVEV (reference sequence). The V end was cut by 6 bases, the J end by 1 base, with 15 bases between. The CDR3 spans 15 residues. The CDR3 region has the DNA TGTGCCAGCAGAAACTGGGGGGCCGTCCAAGAGACCCAGTACTTC. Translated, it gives CASRNWGAVQETQYF.

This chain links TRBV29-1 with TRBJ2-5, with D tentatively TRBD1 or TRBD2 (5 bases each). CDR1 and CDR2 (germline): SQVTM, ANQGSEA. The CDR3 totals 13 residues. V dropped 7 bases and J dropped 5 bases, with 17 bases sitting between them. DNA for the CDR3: TGCAGCGCCGGAACAAGGGGCGGGGAGACCCAGTACTTC. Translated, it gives CSAGTRGGETQYF.

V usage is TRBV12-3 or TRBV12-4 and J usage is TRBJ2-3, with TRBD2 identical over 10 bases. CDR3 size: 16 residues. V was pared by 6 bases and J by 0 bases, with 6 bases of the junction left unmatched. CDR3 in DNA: TGTGCCAGCAGCCGTCTAGCGGGGGAAAGCACAGATACGCAGTATTTT. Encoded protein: CASSRLAGESTDTQYF.

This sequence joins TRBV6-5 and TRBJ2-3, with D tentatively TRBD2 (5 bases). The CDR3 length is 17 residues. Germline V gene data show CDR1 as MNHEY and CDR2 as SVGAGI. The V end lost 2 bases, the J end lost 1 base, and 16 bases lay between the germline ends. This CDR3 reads CASSYGIASSGTDTQYF. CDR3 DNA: TGTGCCAGCAGTTACGGCATCGCGAGTAGCGGCACAGATACGCAGTATTTT.

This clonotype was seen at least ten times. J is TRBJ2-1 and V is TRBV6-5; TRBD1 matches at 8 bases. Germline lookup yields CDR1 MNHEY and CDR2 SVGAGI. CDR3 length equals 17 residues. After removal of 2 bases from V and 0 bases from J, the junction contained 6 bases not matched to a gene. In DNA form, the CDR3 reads TGTGCCAGCAGTTACAAACCAGGGGGCCTCTCCTACAATGAGCAGTTCTTC. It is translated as CASSYKPGGLSYNEQFF.

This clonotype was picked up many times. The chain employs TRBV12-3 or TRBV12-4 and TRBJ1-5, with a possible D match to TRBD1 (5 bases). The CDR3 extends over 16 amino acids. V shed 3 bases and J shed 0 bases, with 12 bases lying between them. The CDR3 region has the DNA TGTGCCAGCAGTTTGTCGGGGCAGTTTAGCAATCAGCCCCAGCATTTT. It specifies CASSLSGQFSNQPQHF.

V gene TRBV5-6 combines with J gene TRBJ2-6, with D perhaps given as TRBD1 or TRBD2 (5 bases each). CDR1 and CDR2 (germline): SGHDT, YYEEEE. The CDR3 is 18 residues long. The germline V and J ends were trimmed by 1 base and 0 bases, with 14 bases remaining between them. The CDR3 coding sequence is TGTGCCAGCAGCTTGTCTGGGGGTCACCTCTCTGGGGCCAACGTCCTGACTTTC. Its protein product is CASSLSGGHLSGANVLTF.

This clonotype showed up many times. CDR3 residues: CASSLGRGSEQYF. In DNA form, the CDR3 reads TGTGCCAGCAGTTTGGGACGCGGGTCCGAGCAGTACTTC. The chain combines TRBV12-3 or TRBV12-4 with TRBJ2-7, with D perhaps matching TRBD1 or TRBD2 (5 bases each). Trimming pared 3 bases from V and 6 bases from J, leaving 12 bases between. This CDR3 contains 13 residues.

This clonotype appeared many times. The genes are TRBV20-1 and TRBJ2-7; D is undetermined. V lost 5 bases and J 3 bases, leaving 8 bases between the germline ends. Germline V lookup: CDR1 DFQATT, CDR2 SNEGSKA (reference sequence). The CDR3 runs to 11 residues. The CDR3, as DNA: TGCAGTGCTGGATCCCTCTACGAGCAGTACTTC. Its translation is CSAGSLYEQYF.

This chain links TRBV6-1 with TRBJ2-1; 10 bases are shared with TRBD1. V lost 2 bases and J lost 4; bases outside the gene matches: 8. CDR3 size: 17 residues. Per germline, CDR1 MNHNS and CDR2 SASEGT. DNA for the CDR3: TGTGCCAGCAGTGAACATGACAGGGGGCGAATATACAATGAGCAGTTCTTC. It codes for CASSEHDRGRIYNEQFF.

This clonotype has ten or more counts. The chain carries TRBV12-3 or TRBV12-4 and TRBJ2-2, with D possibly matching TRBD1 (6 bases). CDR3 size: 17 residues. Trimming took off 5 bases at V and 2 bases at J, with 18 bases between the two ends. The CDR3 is CASSPIVGQRNTGELFF. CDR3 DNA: TGTGCCAGCAGTCCCATAGTCGGACAGCGAAACACCGGGGAGCTGTTTTTT.

Here the CDR3 DNA reads TGCGCCAGCAGCCAGACTAGTAGTGTAGATACGCAGTATTTT. Its protein is CASSQTSSVDTQYF. The chain employs TRBV5-1 and TRBJ2-3; perhaps TRBD2 as D (6 bases). There are 14 residues in the CDR3. The germline CDR1 and CDR2 sequences are SGHRS and YFSETQ. Trimming took 4 bases from V and 5 from J, leaving 14 bases between them.

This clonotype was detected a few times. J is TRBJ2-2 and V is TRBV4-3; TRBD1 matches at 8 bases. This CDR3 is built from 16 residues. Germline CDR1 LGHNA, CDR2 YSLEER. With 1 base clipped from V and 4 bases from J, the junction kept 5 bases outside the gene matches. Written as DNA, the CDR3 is TGCGCCAGCAGCCAAGCCCCGACAGGGGCCACCGGGGAGCTGTTTTTT. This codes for CASSQAPTGATGELFF.

Here the CDR3 DNA reads TGCAGTGCTACGGCACTGGATCAGGCCTACGAGCAGTACTTC. Translation: CSATALDQAYEQYF. The chain employs TRBV20-1 and TRBJ2-7; D is unclear. This CDR3 has 14 amino acids. The germline V gene has CDR1 DFQATT and CDR2 SNEGSKA (reference sequence). V lost 4 bases and J lost 2, with 15 bases in between.

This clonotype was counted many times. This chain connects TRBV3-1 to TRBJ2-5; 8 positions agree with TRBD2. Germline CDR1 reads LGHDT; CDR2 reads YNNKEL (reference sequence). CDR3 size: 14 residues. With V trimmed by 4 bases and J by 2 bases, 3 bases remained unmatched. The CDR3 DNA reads TGTGCCAGCAGCCCTGGGACTAGGCAAGAGACCCAGTACTTC. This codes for CASSPGTRQETQYF.

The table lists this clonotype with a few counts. DNA of the CDR3: TGCAGTGCTAGCTCGGCGGGGCGAGTTCGCTACGAGCAGTACTTC. It specifies CSASSAGRVRYEQYF. The chain is built from TRBV20-1 and TRBJ2-7; D is possibly TRBD2 (6 bases). V shed 3 bases and J shed 3 bases, with 18 bases lying between them. Germline V gene lookup returns CDR1 DFQATT and CDR2 SNEGSKA (reference sequence). This CDR3 region has 15 residues.

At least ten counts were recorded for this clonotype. CDR3 region: CASSTGARGDTQYF. In DNA form, the CDR3 reads TGTGCCAGCAGCACCGGGGCCCGTGGAGATACGCAGTATTTT. The chain has TRBV12-3 or TRBV12-4 and TRBJ2-3; D tentatively reads TRBD1 or TRBD2 (5 bases each). The ends were cut back, 6 bases at V and 5 bases at J, with 15 bases in the middle. The CDR3 loop spans 14 amino acids.

The CDR3 DNA reads as TGTGCCAGCAGTTCCTTCACAGATACGCAGTATTTT. Its translation: CASSSFTDTQYF. The chain recombines TRBV6-5 with TRBJ2-3; no clear D gene. CDR1 is MNHEY and CDR2 is SVGAGI in the germline V gene. V was shortened by 4 bases and J by 2 bases, with 4 bases between the two germline ends. This CDR3 region has 12 residues.

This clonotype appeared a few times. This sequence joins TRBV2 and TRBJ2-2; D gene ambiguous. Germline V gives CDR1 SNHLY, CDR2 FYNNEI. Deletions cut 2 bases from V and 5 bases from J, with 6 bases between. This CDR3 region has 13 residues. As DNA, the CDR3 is TGTGCCAGCAGTGAATCCCGGACCGGGGAGCTGTTTTTT. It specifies CASSESRTGELFF.

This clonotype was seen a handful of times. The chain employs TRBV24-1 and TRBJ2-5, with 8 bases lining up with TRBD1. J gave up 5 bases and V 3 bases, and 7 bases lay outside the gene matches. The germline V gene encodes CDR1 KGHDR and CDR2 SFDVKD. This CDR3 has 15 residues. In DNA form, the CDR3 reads TGTGCCACCAGTGATGGGACAGGCGGTGGGGAGACCCAGTACTTC. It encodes CATSDGTGGGETQYF.

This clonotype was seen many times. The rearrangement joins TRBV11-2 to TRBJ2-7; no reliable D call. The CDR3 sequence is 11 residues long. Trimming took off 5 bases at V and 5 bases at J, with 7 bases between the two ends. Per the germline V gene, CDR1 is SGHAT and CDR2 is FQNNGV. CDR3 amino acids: CASSVAHEQYF. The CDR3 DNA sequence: TGTGCCAGCAGCGTGGCGCACGAGCAGTACTTC.

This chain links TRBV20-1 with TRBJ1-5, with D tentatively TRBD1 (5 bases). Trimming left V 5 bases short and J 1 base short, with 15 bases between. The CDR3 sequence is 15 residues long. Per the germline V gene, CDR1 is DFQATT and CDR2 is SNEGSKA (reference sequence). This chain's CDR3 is CSAQSRGLSNQPQHF. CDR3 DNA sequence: TGCAGTGCTCAGAGTCGGGGGTTAAGCAATCAGCCCCAGCATTTT.

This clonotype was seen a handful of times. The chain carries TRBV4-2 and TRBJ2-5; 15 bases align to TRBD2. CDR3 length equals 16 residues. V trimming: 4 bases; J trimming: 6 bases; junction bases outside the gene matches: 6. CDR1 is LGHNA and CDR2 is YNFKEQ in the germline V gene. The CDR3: CASSPAGTSGGKTQYF. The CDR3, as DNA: TGTGCCAGCAGCCCGGCGGGGACTAGCGGGGGGAAGACCCAGTACTTC.